Detailed here is one TCR beta chain. At least ten counts were recorded for this clonotype. Its antigen remains unidentified. No much larger clone exists at a distance of one base, and base qualities are not known. V lost 0 bases and J lost 3 bases; the stretch between them is 7 bases long. The germline V gene gives CDR1 as SGHDT and CDR2 as YYEEEE. The CDR3, cysteine through phenylalanine, is 14 amino acids long. Only the CDR3 DNA stays, 42 bases, in frame from base 1. Profiling of TCR beta VDJ combinations and CDR3 sequences used genomic DNA as the template. An Illumina HiSeq 2000 was used for TCR repertoire sequencing. On the study's bioinformatics: TRBV/TRBJ rearrangement plots, CDR3 size and DJ length profiles, and Simpson's diversity index were used to assess repertoires. The immunodominant clone was defined as the most abundant DNA sequence in deep sequencing data. CDR3 amino acid sequences were screened for sharing across subjects and were compared with published repertoires and the VDJdb database. Using fastp at Q25 and MiXCR, TCRdb reprocessed the public reads and kept productive beta chains. Every distinct CDR3 protein forms one entry, paired with its most common genes and DNA. TCRdb, rather than the study authors, made the V and J calls. This sample lists 250,000 to 350,000 distinct CDR3 sequences; 56% were detected once. The ten largest clonotypes hold roughly 1.2% of the sample.

This entry comes from a study of CD8+CD57+ T cells in acquired aplastic anemia listed by TCRdb under 2018. About the study as a whole: DNA extracted from sorted CD4+ and CD8+ cells had a mean of roughly 3.4 ug, with a range of about 0.18 to 27.4 ug. A CD8+CD57+ expansion meant a frequency higher than the mean frequency seen in healthy subjects.

Flow cytometry had shown CD8+CD57+ cell expansion in the patients selected for sequencing. All patients had severe acquired aplastic anemia diagnosed by International Study of Aplastic Anemia and Agranulocytosis and Camitta criteria. Patients had received no therapy at the time of blood sampling. In this study, sorted CD4+ and CD8+ T cells from the blood of healthy subjects and of severe aplastic anemia patients had their TCR repertoires deep-sequenced. Patients were enrolled in the USA under clinicaltrials.gov protocols 00001620, 01623167, 00001397, 00071045, 00081523 and 00961064. Ficoll-Paque density gradient centrifugation was used to isolate peripheral blood mononuclear cells. Before DNA extraction, CD4+ and CD8+ T cells were sorted with FACS or magnetic beads. The paper's findings and limits, for the study overall: Some 30 CD8+ CDR3 sequences were found to be shared between patients and controls, but these sequences appeared to be highly expressed in patients and within the immunodominant clones of the patients. CD8+ Simpson's diversity did not differ significantly between patients and healthy controls (P=0.060).

The TCR was taken from a human donor with aplastic anemia. Material: sorted CD4+, CD8+, or CD8+CD57+ T cells (not recorded which) from PBMCs. The sequence links TRBV5-6 to TRBJ2-1; confidence is insufficient to name the D gene. The DNA is TGTGCCAGCAGCTTGGAGGCTAACTACAATGAGCAGTTCTTC. Its translation reads: CASSLEANYNEQFF.